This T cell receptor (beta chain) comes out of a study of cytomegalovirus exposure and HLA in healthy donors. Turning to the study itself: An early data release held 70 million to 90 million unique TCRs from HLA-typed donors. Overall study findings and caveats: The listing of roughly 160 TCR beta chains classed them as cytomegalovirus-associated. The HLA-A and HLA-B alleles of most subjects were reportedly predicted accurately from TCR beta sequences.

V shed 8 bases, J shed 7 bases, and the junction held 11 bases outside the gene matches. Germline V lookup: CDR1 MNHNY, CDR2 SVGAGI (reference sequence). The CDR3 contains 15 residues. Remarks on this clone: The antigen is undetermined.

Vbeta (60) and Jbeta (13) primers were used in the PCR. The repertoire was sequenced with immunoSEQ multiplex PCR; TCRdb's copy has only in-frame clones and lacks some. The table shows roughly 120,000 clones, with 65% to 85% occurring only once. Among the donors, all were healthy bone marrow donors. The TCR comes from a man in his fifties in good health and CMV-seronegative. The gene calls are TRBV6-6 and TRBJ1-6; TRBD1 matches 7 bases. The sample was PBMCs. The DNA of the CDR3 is TGTGCCAGCGATAGGGTGGGACAGAAGAATTCACCCCTCCACTTT. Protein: CASDRVGQKNSPLHF.